The rows below give T cell receptor beta chains drawn from one sample of a study of vaccination and CD4 T cells after COVID-19. TCRdb recomputed calls from the PCR reads with MiXCR, one row per CDR3 protein. This table holds 8,500 to 9,500 distinct CDR3 sequences, 25% to 40% found once. These receptors are not linked to any known antigen. The material sequenced was CD4+ T cells from blood, cultured in vitro. These TCRs come from a human donor in good health. CDR3s include the opening cysteine and the closing phenylalanine or tryptophan. The D gene is left open where the match is weak. Some rows have no size entry. The others give once, few or many, or a class for an expanded clone.

>TRBJ1-2|-|TRBV6-4|-
CASSEGEDYGYTF
TGTGCCAGCAGTGAGGGGGAGGACTATGGCTACACCTTC
>TRBJ1-2|-|TRBV3-1|-
CASSQAGGSYGYTF
TGTGCCAGCAGCCAAGCTGGGGGTAGCTATGGCTACACCTTC
>TRBJ1-1|few|TRBV7-3|-
CASSPGSQGPNTEAFF
TGTGCCAGCAGCCCAGGGTCCCAGGGACCGAACACTGAAGCTTTCTTT
>TRBJ1-4|-|TRBV6-1|-
CASSDRKVTKWVF
TGTGCCAGCAGTGACAGAAAGGTTACGAAATGGGTTTTT
>TRBJ2-7|few|TRBV6-5|-
CASSYGGQAYEQYF
TGTGCCAGCAGTTACGGGGGTCAGGCCTACGAGCAGTACTTC
>TRBJ2-3|-|TRBV27|TRBD1
CASSFFDRADTQYF
TGTGCCAGCAGTTTCTTTGACAGGGCCGATACGCAGTATTTT
>TRBJ1-3|-|TRBV6-1|-
CASSEVAFHSGNTIYF
TGTGCCAGCAGTGAAGTAGCCTTCCACTCTGGAAACACCATATATTTT
>TRBJ2-2|-|TRBV20-1|-
CSASLLRDSGELFF
TGCAGTGCTAGTTTGCTTAGAGACTCCGGGGAGCTGTTTTTT
>TRBJ1-2|-|TRBV3-1|-
CASSQDALANYGYTF
TGTGCCAGCAGCCAAGACGCCCTCGCTAACTATGGCTACACCTTC
>TRBJ1-4|-|TRBV7-2|TRBD1
CASSRDRQELFF
TGTGCCAGCAGCCGGGACAGGCAGGAACTGTTTTTT
>TRBJ2-7|-|TRBV2|-
CASNLGPSLEQYF
TGTGCCAGCAACCTCGGGCCCTCTCTAGAGCAGTACTTC
>TRBJ2-3|-|TRBV7-3|-
CASSRSQGNGTDTQYF
TGTGCCAGCAGCCGCTCCCAGGGTAATGGCACAGATACGCAGTATTTT
>TRBJ2-1|-|TRBV7-3|TRBD2
CASSLTRGGYNEQFF
TGTGCCAGCAGCTTAACTCGGGGGGGGTACAATGAGCAGTTCTTC
>TRBJ1-6|-|TRBV27|-
CASSFRTDYNSSLHF
TGTGCCAGCAGTTTTCGGACGGACTATAATTCATCCCTCCACTTT
>TRBJ1-1|few|TRBV25-1|-
CASSASTGLNTEAFF
TGTGCCAGCAGTGCTTCCACAGGGTTGAACACTGAAGCTTTCTTT
>TRBJ1-2|-|TRBV20-1|-
CSASFGEDYGYTF
TGCAGTGCTAGTTTTGGGGAAGACTATGGCTACACCTTC
>TRBJ2-3|-|TRBV7-6|TRBD2
CASSAGLAGVGDTQYF
TGTGCCAGCAGCGCCGGACTAGCGGGGGTGGGAGATACGCAGTATTTT
>TRBJ2-7|-|TRBV5-1|TRBD2
CASSLGTSEQYF
TGCGCCAGCAGCTTAGGGACTAGCGAGCAGTACTTC
>TRBJ1-2|-|TRBV5-4|TRBD1
CASSLAGTDYGYTF
TGTGCCAGCAGCTTGGCCGGGACAGACTATGGCTACACCTTC
>TRBJ2-3|few|TRBV20-1|TRBD2
CSARRLADTQYF
TGCAGTGCTAGAAGACTAGCGGATACGCAGTATTTT
>TRBJ2-3|-|TRBV2|-
CASKGRSGYTDTQYF
TGTGCCAGCAAAGGGCGGAGCGGATACACAGATACGCAGTATTTT
>TRBJ1-2|-|TRBV5-5|-
CASSFGGEGYGYTF
TGTGCCAGCAGCTTTGGGGGCGAGGGCTATGGCTACACCTTC
>TRBJ1-2|-|TRBV27|TRBD1
CASGLTGVYGYTF
TGTGCCAGCGGTTTAACAGGGGTCTATGGCTACACCTTC
>TRBJ1-1|-|TRBV20-1|-
CSARDANTEAFF
TGCAGTGCAAGGGACGCGAACACTGAAGCTTTCTTT
>TRBJ2-3|few|TRBV2|-
CASSEENPDTQYF
TGTGCCAGCAGTGAAGAGAACCCTGATACGCAGTATTTT
>TRBJ2-2|few|TRBV7-9|TRBD2
CASSLGLAGLTGELFF
TGTGCCAGCAGCTTAGGACTAGCGGGGCTCACCGGGGAGCTGTTTTTT
>TRBJ1-5|-|TRBV19|-
CASSIDGIQPQHF
TGTGCCAGTAGTATAGACGGGATTCAGCCCCAGCATTTT